The rows below give T cell receptor beta chains drawn from one sample of a study of blood T cell repertoires in COVID-19. Produced via immunoSEQ multiplex PCR; TCRdb's table is partial and in-frame only. Seen here are 120,000 or so clones, 80% observed once, and the top ten hold approximately 25%. The sample taken for sequencing was peripheral blood. The receptors stem from a human donor in a cohort sampled during active COVID-19. Each CDR3 is given with its conserved first and last residue. The order of the fields is clone size, V gene, J gene, CDR3 protein. Some rows mark clone size as missing; the rest say once, few, many or name a class of expanded clone.

size: -; V: TRBV3-1/TRBV3-2; J: TRBJ2-1; CDR3: CASSQDLYNEQFF
size: -; V: TRBV28; J: TRBJ1-5; CDR3: CASSSFLGQYNQPQHF
size: -; V: TRBV5-1; J: TRBJ2-2; CDR3: CASRNPGLANTGELFF
size: -; V: TRBV7-3; J: TRBJ2-1; CDR3: CASKVSGMYNEQFF
size: -; V: TRBV25-1; J: TRBJ1-4; CDR3: CASRGALNEKLFF
size: -; V: TRBV28; J: TRBJ1-1; CDR3: CASSHRGGGTEAFF
size: -; V: TRBV5-4; J: TRBJ2-3; CDR3: CASSLGQATDTQYF
size: -; V: TRBV5-1; J: TRBJ1-1; CDR3: CASSLEQGGLTEAFF
size: -; V: TRBV28; J: TRBJ2-1; CDR3: CASNRAGYNEQFF
size: once; V: TRBV4-3; J: TRBJ1-6; CDR3: CASSQHRTGDTISPLHF
size: -; V: TRBV28; J: TRBJ1-5; CDR3: CASNELGGSGQPQHF
size: -; V: TRBV3-1/TRBV3-2; J: TRBJ1-2; CDR3: CASSQGRGGYTF
size: -; V: TRBV30; J: TRBJ1-5; CDR3: CAWSVGGRVEQPQHF
size: -; V: TRBV30; J: TRBJ1-2; CDR3: CAWKTEANYGYTF
size: few; V: TRBV9; J: TRBJ2-5; CDR3: CASRPGMGGETQYF
size: few; V: TRBV5-1; J: TRBJ2-6; CDR3: CASSLAGTEGANVLTF
size: once; V: TRBV19; J: TRBJ2-5; CDR3: CASSPGQEGETQYF
size: -; V: TRBV5-4; J: TRBJ1-2; CDR3: CASSRLLASDYGYTF
size: -; V: TRBV14; J: TRBJ1-1; CDR3: CASRKATQGSEAFF
size: -; V: TRBV3-1/TRBV3-2; J: TRBJ1-1; CDR3: CASSQEGTVEAFF
size: -; V: TRBV4-2; J: TRBJ2-7; CDR3: CASSPGVQGADEQYF
size: few; V: TRBV30; J: TRBJ1-1; CDR3: CAWSVRGVVTEAFF
size: -; V: TRBV27; J: TRBJ2-3; CDR3: CASSLTSRGEAQYF
size: -; V: TRBV27; J: TRBJ1-5; CDR3: CASSLAGTRNQPQHF
size: -; V: TRBV3-1/TRBV3-2; J: TRBJ2-7; CDR3: CASSQGPGLSYEQYF
size: -; V: TRBV12-3/TRBV12-4; J: TRBJ2-7; CDR3: CASRRQGAGEQYF
size: -; V: TRBV27; J: TRBJ2-2; CDR3: CASAGLDTGELFF